A selection of T cell receptor beta chains follows, all from one sample in a study of radiation and T cells in renal cell carcinoma. Profiling relied on immunoSEQ multiplex PCR, and the TCRdb table lists in-frame clones only, not all of them. The table has about 150,000 clones, over 80% seen once. This sample comprised blood, obtained from a patient whose treatment included radiotherapy and nephrectomy. The receptors shown here come from a woman aged 45 to 65 with renal cell carcinoma. CDR3s include the opening cysteine and the closing phenylalanine or tryptophan. D genes are given only for firm matches. Clone size is not always given. Where it is, it says once, few, many or a class for expanded clones.

DNA: TGTGCCAGCAGTGAAGCAGGAGATACTAATGAAAAACTGTTTTTT
CDR3: CASSEAGDTNEKLFF
V: TRBV6-1
D: NA
size: NA
J: TRBJ1-4

DNA: TGCGCCAGCAGCTATGATACGACCGGGACGCCCAGCGTCGAGCAGTACTTC
CDR3: CASSYDTTGTPSVEQYF
V: TRBV5-1
D: NA
size: NA
J: TRBJ2-7

DNA: TGTGCCAGCAGCTTAGGAGGTAGCGGGGGTCGCTGGGAGACCCAGTACTTC
CDR3: CASSLGGSGGRWETQYF
V: TRBV7-8
D: TRBD2
size: NA
J: TRBJ2-5

DNA: TGTGCCAGCAGCCCCCCCAGGGGGGCAAATTCACCCCTCCACTTT
CDR3: CASSPPRGANSPLHF
V: TRBV6-5
D: TRBD1
size: NA
J: TRBJ1-6

DNA: TGTGCCAGCAGTTACTCGAACCGAGTAGGGCAGCCCCAGCATTTT
CDR3: CASSYSNRVGQPQHF
V: TRBV6-6
D: NA
size: NA
J: TRBJ1-5

DNA: TGTGCCAGTAGTGGGGACATCTATAATTCACCCCTCCACTTT
CDR3: CASSGDIYNSPLHF
V: TRBV19
D: NA
size: NA
J: TRBJ1-6

DNA: TGTGCCAGCAGGAGAGCGGGGTGGTCCTACAATGAGCAGTTCTTC
CDR3: CASRRAGWSYNEQFF
V: TRBV6-5
D: TRBD2
size: NA
J: TRBJ2-1

DNA: TGTGCCAGTTCCGATCCCCCGGGGGTGGGAGCTTTCTTT
CDR3: CASSDPPGVGAFF
V: TRBV19
D: NA
size: NA
J: TRBJ1-1

DNA: TGTGCCAGCAGTGAGGGTAGCAATCAGCCCCAGCATTTT
CDR3: CASSEGSNQPQHF
V: TRBV6-4
D: NA
size: few
J: TRBJ1-5

DNA: TGTGCCAGCAGCTTCGACCGGGGTGAGCAGTTCTTC
CDR3: CASSFDRGEQFF
V: TRBV5-6
D: NA
size: NA
J: TRBJ2-1

DNA: TGTGCCAGCAGCTACCGGGGACTTAGCTCCTACAATGAGCAGTTCTTC
CDR3: CASSYRGLSSYNEQFF
V: TRBV13
D: NA
size: once
J: TRBJ2-1

DNA: TGTGCCAGCAGTGAAGTAGCGGGGCAAGAGACCCAGTACTTC
CDR3: CASSEVAGQETQYF
V: TRBV2
D: TRBD2
size: NA
J: TRBJ2-5

DNA: TGCGCCAGCAGCTTCGGGGCGGGAGTGAAGGAGACCCAGTACTTC
CDR3: CASSFGAGVKETQYF
V: TRBV5-1
D: TRBD2
size: NA
J: TRBJ2-5

DNA: TGTGCCAGCAGCGTAGGACAGGGACAAAGCACCATATATTTT
CDR3: CASSVGQGQSTIYF
V: TRBV9
D: TRBD1
size: NA
J: TRBJ1-3

DNA: TGTGCCAGCAGGGCCGACAGGGGGCGGTCTAATGAAAAACTGTTTTTT
CDR3: CASRADRGRSNEKLFF
V: TRBV27
D: TRBD1
size: NA
J: TRBJ1-4

DNA: TGTGCCAGCGGGGGGCGGGCAGTTGAGCAGTACTTC
CDR3: CASGGRAVEQYF
V: TRBV7-9
D: NA
size: many
J: TRBJ2-7

DNA: TGTGCCAGCAGGGCTAACTATAATTCACCCCTCCACTTT
CDR3: CASRANYNSPLHF
V: TRBV11-1
D: NA
size: many
J: TRBJ1-6

DNA: TGTGCCAGCAGCCGGGGTCTCAACACCGGGGAGCTGTTTTTT
CDR3: CASSRGLNTGELFF
V: TRBV4-2
D: NA
size: NA
J: TRBJ2-2

DNA: TGCGCCAGCAGTCAATTTGAGTTACCCCTCCACTTT
CDR3: CASSQFELPLHF
V: TRBV23-1
D: NA
size: NA
J: TRBJ1-6

DNA: TGTGCCAGCAGTTACCCCGACAGTGCAACTAATGAAAAACTGTTTTTT
CDR3: CASSYPDSATNEKLFF
V: TRBV6-6
D: NA
size: NA
J: TRBJ1-4

DNA: TGTGCCAGCAGACACCCCCCGGCGGAAGGCTACACCTTC
CDR3: CASRHPPAEGYTF
V: TRBV6-5
D: NA
size: NA
J: TRBJ1-2

DNA: TGCGCCAGCAGCCTCGGACCCGGCTGGGGACGAACACAAGAGACCCAGTACTTC
CDR3: CASSLGPGWGRTQETQYF
V: TRBV23-1
D: NA
size: NA
J: TRBJ2-5

DNA: TGTGCCAGTAGGACTCAAACAGGGGTTAGCAATCAGCCCCAGCATTTT
CDR3: CASRTQTGVSNQPQHF
V: TRBV19
D: TRBD1
size: NA
J: TRBJ1-5

DNA: TGCGCCAGCAGCTTGGAGGCCGAACCCTACGAGCAGTACTTC
CDR3: CASSLEAEPYEQYF
V: TRBV5-1
D: NA
size: NA
J: TRBJ2-7